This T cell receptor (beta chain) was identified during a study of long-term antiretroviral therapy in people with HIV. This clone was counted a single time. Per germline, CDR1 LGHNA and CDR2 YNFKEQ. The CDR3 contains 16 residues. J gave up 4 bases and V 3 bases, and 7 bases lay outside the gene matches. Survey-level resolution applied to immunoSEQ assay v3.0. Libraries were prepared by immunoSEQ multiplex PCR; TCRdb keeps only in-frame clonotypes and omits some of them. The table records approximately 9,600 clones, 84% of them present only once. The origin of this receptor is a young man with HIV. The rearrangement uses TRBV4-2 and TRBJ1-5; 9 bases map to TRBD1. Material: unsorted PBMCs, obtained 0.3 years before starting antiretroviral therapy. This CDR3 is CASSQVPGTGNQPQHF. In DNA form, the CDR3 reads TGTGCCAGCAGCCAGGTCCCCGGGACAGGGAATCAGCCCCAGCATTTT.